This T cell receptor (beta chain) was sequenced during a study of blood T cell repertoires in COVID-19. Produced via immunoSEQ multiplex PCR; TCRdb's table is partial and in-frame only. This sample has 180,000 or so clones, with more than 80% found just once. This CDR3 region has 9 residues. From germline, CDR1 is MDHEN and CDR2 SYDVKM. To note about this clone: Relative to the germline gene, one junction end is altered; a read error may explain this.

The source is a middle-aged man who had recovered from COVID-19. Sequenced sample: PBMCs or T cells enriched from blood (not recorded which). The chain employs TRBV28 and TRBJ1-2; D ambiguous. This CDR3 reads CASSFPPVF. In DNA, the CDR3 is TGTGCCAGCAGTTTTCCCCCAGTATTC.